Sequencing of this T cell receptor beta chain was carried out in a study of T cells in women clearing cervical HPV infection. Overall study: Cases were women with histologically confirmed HPV16-related CIN3 or worse, including a couple of invasive cancers.

Sequenced by immunoSEQ multiplex PCR; TCRdb stores in-frame clones only, minus some. The table gives nearly 20,000 clones; the top ten clones make up less than 3.5% of it. V dropped 5 bases and J dropped 5 bases, with 10 bases sitting between them. The CDR3 runs 14 residues. Germline V gene sequence: CDR1 SEHNR, CDR2 FQNEAQ (reference sequence). MY09/MY11 PCR detected cervical HPV DNA; dot-blot assigned genotypes. Points on this clone: Read data end 3 residues before the CDR3 end; the end is taken from the germline J gene.

Material for sequencing was blood buffy coat. The TCR comes from a woman aged 18-70 years with a cervical HPV16 infection that either progressed to CIN3+ or cleared (not recorded which). This chain uses TRBV7-9 with TRBJ2-6; D may be TRBD1 (5 bases). The CDR3 reads CASSRQTWANVLTF. The CDR3 bases that were read are TGTGCCAGCAGCAGACAGACCTGGGCCAACGTC.